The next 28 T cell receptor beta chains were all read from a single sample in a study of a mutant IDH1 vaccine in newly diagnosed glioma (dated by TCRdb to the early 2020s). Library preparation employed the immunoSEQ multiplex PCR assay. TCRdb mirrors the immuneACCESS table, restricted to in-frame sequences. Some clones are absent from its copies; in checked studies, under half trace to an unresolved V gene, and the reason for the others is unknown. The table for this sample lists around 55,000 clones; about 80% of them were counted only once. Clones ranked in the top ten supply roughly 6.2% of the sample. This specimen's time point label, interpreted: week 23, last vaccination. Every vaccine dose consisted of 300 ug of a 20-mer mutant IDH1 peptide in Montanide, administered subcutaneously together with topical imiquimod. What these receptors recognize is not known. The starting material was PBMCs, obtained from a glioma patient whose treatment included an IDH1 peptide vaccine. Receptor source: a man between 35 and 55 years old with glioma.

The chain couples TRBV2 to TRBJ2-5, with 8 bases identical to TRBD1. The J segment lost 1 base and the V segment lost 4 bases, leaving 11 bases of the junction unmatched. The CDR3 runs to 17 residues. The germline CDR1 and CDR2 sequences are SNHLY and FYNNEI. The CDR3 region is CASSVGTGGLFQETQYF. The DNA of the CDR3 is TGTGCCAGCAGTGTAGGTACAGGGGGACTCTTCCAAGAGACCCAGTACTTC.

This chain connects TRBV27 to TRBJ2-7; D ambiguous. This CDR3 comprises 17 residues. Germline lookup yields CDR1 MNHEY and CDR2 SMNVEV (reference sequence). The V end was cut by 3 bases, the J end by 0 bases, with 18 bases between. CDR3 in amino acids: CASSFTPQPVNSYEQYF. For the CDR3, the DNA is TGTGCCAGCAGTTTCACCCCGCAGCCTGTAAACTCCTACGAGCAGTACTTC.

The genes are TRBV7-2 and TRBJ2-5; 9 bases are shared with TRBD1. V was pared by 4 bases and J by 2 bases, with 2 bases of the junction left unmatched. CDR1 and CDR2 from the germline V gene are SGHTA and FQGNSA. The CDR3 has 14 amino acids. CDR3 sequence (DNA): TGTGCCAGCAGCTGGGGACAGGGACAAGAGACCCAGTACTTC. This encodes CASSWGQGQETQYF.

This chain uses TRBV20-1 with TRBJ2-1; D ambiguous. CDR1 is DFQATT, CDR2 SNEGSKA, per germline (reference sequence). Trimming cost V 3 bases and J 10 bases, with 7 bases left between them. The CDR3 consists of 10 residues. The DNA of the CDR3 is TGCAGTGCTAGTTTGGAAGAGCAGTTCTTC. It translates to CSASLEEQFF.

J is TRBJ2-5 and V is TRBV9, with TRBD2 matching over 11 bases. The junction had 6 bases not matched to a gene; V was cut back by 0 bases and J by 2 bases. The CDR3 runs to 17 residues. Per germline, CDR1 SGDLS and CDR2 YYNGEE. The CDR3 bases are TGTGCCAGCAGCGTAGCTACTAGCGGGGGCCCTCAAGAGACCCAGTACTTC. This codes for CASSVATSGGPQETQYF.

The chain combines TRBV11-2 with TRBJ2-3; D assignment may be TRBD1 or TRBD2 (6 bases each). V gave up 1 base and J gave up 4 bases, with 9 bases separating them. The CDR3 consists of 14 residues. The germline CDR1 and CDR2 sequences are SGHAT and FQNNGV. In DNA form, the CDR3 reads TGTGCCAGCAGCTTAGCGGGGGCTTCAGATACGCAGTATTTT. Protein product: CASSLAGASDTQYF.

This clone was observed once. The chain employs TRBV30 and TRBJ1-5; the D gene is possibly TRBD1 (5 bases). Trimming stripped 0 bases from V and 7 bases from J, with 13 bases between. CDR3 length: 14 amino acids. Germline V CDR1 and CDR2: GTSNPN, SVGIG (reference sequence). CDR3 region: CAWSVRKGWQPQHF. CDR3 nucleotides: TGTGCCTGGAGTGTACGGAAGGGGTGGCAGCCCCAGCATTTT.

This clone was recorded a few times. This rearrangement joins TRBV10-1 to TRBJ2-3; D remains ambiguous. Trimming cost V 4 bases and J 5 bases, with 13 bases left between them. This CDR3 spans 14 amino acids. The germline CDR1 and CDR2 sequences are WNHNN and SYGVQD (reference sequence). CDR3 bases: TGCGCCAGCAGTGGATTGGCTGAACTAGATACGCAGTATTTT. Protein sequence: CASSGLAELDTQYF.

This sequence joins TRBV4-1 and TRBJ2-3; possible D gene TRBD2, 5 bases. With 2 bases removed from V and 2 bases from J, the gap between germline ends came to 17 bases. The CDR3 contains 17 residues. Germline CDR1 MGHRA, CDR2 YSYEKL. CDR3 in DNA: TGCGCCAGCAGCCAACAAAATGCGGGCTTCGACACAGATACGCAGTATTTT. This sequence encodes CASSQQNAGFDTDTQYF.

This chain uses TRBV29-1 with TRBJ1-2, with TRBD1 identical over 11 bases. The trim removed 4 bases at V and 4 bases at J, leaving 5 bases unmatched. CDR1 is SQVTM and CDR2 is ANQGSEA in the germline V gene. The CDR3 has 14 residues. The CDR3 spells CSVGGQGEFYGYTF. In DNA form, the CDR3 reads TGCAGCGTTGGGGGACAGGGGGAGTTCTATGGCTACACCTTC.

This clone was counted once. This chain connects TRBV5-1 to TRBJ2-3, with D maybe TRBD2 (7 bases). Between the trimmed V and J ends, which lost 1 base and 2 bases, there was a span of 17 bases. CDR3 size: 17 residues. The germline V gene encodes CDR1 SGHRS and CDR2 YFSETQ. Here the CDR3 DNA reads TGCGCCAGCAGCTTGAGTCGGGCGGGGGCCTACACAGATACGCAGTATTTT. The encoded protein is CASSLSRAGAYTDTQYF.

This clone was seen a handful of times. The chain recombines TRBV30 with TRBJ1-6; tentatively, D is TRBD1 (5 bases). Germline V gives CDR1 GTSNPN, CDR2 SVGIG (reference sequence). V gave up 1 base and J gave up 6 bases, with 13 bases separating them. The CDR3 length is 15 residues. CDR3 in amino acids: CAWSGETVPNSPLHF. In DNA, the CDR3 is TGTGCCTGGAGTGGAGAGACAGTACCTAATTCACCCCTCCACTTT.

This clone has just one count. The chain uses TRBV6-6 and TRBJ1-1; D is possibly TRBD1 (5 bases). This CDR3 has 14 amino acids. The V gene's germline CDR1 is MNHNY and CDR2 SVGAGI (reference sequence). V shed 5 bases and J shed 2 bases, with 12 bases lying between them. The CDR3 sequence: CASSTRGGNTEAFF. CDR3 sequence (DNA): TGTGCCAGCAGTACCCGCGGGGGTAACACTGAAGCTTTCTTT.

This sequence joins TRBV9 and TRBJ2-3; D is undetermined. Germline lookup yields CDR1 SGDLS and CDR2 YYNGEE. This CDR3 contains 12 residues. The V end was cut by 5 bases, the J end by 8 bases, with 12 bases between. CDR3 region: CASSYTGPTQYF. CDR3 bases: TGTGCCAGCAGTTACACGGGTCCTACGCAGTATTTT.

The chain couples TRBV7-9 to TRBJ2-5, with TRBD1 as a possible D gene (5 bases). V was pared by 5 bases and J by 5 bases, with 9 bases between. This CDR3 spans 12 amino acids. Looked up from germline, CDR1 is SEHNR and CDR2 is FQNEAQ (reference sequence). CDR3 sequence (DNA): TGTGCCAGCAGCCTGGGGCCGGAGACCCAGTACTTC. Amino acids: CASSLGPETQYF.

The CDR3 region is CASSQERTGTGAYEQYF. In DNA, the CDR3 is TGCGCCAGCAGCCAAGAAAGGACCGGGACAGGGGCCTACGAGCAGTACTTC. The chain links TRBV4-1 to TRBJ2-7, with 10 bases identical to TRBD1. In germline, CDR1 is MGHRA, CDR2 YSYEKL. The CDR3 consists of 17 residues. V was pared by 0 bases and J by 2 bases, with 7 bases of the junction left unmatched.

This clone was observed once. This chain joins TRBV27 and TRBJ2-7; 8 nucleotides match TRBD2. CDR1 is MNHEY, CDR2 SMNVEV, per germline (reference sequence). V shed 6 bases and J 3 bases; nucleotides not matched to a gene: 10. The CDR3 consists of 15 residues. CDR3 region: CASSPDPGTSYEQYF. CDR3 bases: TGTGCCAGCAGCCCCGACCCCGGGACTAGCTACGAGCAGTACTTC.

As DNA, the CDR3 is TGTGCCAGCAGCTTAACGCGCTACGAGCAGTACTTC. This encodes CASSLTRYEQYF. The chain is built from TRBV5-8 and TRBJ2-7; D unresolved. This CDR3 contains 12 residues. Germline lookup yields CDR1 SGHTS and CDR2 YDEGEE. The V and J ends lost 2 bases and 3 bases respectively, with 6 bases between them.

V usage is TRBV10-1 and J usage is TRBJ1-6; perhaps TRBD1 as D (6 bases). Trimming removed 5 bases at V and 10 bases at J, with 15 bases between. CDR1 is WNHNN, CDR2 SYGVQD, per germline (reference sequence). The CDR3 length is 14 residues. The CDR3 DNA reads TGCGCCAGCAGTCCGGCAGGGGCTGGGTCACCCCTCCACTTT. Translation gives CASSPAGAGSPLHF.

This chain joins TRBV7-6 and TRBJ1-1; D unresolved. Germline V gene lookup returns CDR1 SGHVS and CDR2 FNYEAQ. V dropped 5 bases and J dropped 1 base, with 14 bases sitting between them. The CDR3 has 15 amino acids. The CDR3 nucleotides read TGTGCCAGCAGCCCCCTCGGGCCACGGAACACTGAAGCTTTCTTT. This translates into CASSPLGPRNTEAFF.

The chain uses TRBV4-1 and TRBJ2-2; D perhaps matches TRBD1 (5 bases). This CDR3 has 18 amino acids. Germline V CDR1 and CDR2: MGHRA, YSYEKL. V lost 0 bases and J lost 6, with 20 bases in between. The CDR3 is CASSQEPPGHGAAGELFF. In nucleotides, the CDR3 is TGCGCCAGCAGCCAAGAGCCCCCGGGTCATGGGGCGGCCGGGGAGCTGTTTTTT.

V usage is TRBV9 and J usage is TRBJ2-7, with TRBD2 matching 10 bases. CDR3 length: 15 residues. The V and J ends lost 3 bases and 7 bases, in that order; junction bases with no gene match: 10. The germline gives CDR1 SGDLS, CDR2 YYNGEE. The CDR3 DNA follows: TGTGCCAGCAGCGCCCTTAGCGGGGGGTTCTCGGAGCAGTACTTC. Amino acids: CASSALSGGFSEQYF. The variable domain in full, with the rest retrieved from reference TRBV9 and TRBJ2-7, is DSGVTQTPKHLITATGQRVTLRCSPRSGDLSVYWYQQSLDQGLQFLIQYYNGEERAKGNILERFSAQQFPDLHSELNLSSLELGDSALYFCASSALSGGFSEQYFGPGTRLTVT.

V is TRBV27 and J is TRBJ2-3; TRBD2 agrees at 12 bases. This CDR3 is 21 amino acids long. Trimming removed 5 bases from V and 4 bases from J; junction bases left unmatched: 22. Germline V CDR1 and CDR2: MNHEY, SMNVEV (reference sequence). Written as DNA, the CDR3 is TGTGCCAGCAGTAAACAGTTCTGGACTAGCGGGGCCGGGATGGCGGCAGATACGCAGTATTTT. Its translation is CASSKQFWTSGAGMAADTQYF.

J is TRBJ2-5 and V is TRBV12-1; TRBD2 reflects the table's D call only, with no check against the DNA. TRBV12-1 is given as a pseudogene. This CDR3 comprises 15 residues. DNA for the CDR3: TGTGCCAGCAGCTCGGCAGCCGGAGGGCGAGAGACCCAGTACTTC. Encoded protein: CASSSAAGGRETQYF.

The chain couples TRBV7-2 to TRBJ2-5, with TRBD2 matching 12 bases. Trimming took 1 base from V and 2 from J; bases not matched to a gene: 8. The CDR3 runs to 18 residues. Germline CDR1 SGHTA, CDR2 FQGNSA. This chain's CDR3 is CASSLGLAGGRRQETQYF. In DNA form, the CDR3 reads TGTGCCAGCAGCTTAGGCCTAGCGGGGGGGCGGAGGCAAGAGACCCAGTACTTC. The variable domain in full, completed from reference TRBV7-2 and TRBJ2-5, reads GAGVSQSPSNKVTEKGKDVELRCDPISGHTALYWYRQSLGQGLEFLIYFQGNSAPDKSGLPSDRFSAERTGGSVSTLTIQRTQQEDSAVYLCASSLGLAGGRRQETQYFGPGTRLLVL.

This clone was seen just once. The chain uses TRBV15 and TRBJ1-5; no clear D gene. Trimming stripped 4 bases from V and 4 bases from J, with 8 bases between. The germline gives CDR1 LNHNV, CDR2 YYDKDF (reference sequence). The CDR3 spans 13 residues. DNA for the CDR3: TGTGCCACCAGCATAGACACTAATCAGCCCCAGCATTTT. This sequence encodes CATSIDTNQPQHF. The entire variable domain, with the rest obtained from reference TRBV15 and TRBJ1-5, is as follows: DAMVIQNPRYQVTQFGKPVTLSCSQTLNHNVMYWYQQKSSQAPKLLFHYYDKDFNNEADTPDNFQSRRPNTSFCFLDIRSPGLGDTAMYLCATSIDTNQPQHFGDGTRLSIL.

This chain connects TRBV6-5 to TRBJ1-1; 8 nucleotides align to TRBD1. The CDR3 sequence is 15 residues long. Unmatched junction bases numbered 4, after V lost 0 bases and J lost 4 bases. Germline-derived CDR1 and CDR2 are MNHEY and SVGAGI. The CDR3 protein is CASSYSPTGATEAFF. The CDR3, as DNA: TGTGCCAGCAGTTACTCCCCGACAGGGGCCACTGAAGCTTTCTTT.

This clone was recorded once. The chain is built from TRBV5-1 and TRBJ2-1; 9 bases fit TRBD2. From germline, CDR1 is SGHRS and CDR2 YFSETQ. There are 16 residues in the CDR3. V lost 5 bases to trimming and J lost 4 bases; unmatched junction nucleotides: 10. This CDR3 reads CASRPYSGGAYNEQFF. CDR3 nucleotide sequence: TGCGCCAGCAGACCCTATAGCGGGGGCGCATACAATGAGCAGTTCTTC. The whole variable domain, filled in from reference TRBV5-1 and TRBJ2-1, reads KAGVTQTPRYLIKTRGQQVTLSCSPISGHRSVSWYQQTPGQGLQFLFEYFSETQRNKGNFPGRFSGRQFSNSRSEMNVSTLELGDSALYLCASRPYSGGAYNEQFFGPGTRLTVL.